This T cell receptor beta chain was captured in a study of technical replicates of blood from several donors. Here immunoSEQ multiplex PCR was the method, and the copy in TCRdb shows in-frame clones only, minus some. The sample holds under 95,000 clones; 85% to 95% are singletons and the top ten take 0.25% to 0.3%. Germline lookup yields CDR1 SGDLS and CDR2 YYNGEE. This CDR3 has 14 residues. The ends lost 2 bases at V and 6 bases at J; junction bases unmatched: 7. This clonotype was obtained from a human donor in good health. The V and J genes are TRBV9 and TRBJ2-5, with 7 bases identical to TRBD1. What was sequenced was T cells isolated from PBMCs. CDR3 in DNA: TGTGCCAGCAGCGTCGTACAGGGGTGGAAGACCCAGTACTTC. Protein product: CASSVVQGWKTQYF.